These T cell receptor beta chains were read from a single sample in a study of blood T cell repertoires in COVID-19. Sequenced by immunoSEQ multiplex PCR; TCRdb stores in-frame clones only, minus some. The profile covers some 300,000 clones, with nearly 90% appearing a single time and 1% taken by the ten largest. Sequencing used PBMCs or T cells enriched from blood (not recorded which). All receptors derive from a woman aged 25-40 years who had recovered from COVID-19. The CDR3 runs from the conserved cysteine through the conserved F or W. The D gene is left open where the match is weak. Not all rows give a size; the values are once, few, many and, for expanded clones, a class.

j_call v_call d_call clone_size cdr3_aa cdr3_nt
TRBJ2-7 TRBV5-4 TRBD2 . CASSFRTPGGYEQYF TGTGCCAGCAGCTTCCGGACTCCCGGGGGGTACGAGCAGTACTTC
TRBJ1-1 TRBV7-6 . . CASSPQNRVRNTEAFF TGTGCCAGCAGCCCACAAAACAGGGTGAGAAACACTGAAGCTTTCTTT
TRBJ2-7 TRBV7-2 TRBD2 . CASSLHGGAGEQYF TGTGCCAGCAGCCTCCACGGGGGGGCAGGGGAGCAGTACTTC
TRBJ1-1 TRBV11-2 TRBD1 once CASSQGARGAEAFF TGTGCCAGCAGTCAGGGGGCCCGGGGGGCTGAAGCTTTCTTT
TRBJ1-1 TRBV5-4 . . CASSLLAGGLNTEAFF TGTGCCAGCAGCTTGTTGGCTGGCGGGCTGAACACTGAAGCTTTCTTT
TRBJ2-3 TRBV14 TRBD2 . CASSPGLAGGLFSTDTQYF TGTGCCAGCAGCCCTGGACTAGCGGGGGGTCTCTTTAGCACAGATACGCAGTATTTT
TRBJ1-6 TRBV9 . . CASSDTGYYNSPLHF TGTGCCAGCAGTGATACAGGGTACTATAATTCACCCCTCCACTTT
TRBJ1-4 TRBV28 TRBD1 . CASSSHRDRGYF TGTGCCAGCAGTTCCCACCGGGACAGGGGTTATTTT
TRBJ2-7 TRBV28 TRBD1 . CASSLSGTGLLYEQYF TGTGCCAGCAGTTTATCGGGGACAGGGTTATTGTACGAGCAGTACTTC
TRBJ1-3 TRBV9 . . CASSVDPVSGNTIYF TGTGCCAGCAGCGTAGATCCGGTCTCTGGAAACACCATATATTTT
TRBJ1-1 TRBV4-3 . . CASSQGARGTEAFF TGCGCCAGCAGCCAAGGGGCGCGGGGCACTGAAGCTTTCTTT